This T cell receptor (beta chain) was sequenced during a study of T cells in Graves' hyperthyroidism and ophthalmopathy. Researchers amplified the TCR beta CDR3 regions from RNA transcripts. The HTBI primer set served for first-round RT-PCR of the TCR CDR3. TCRdb re-called the multiplex PCR reads with MiXCR, one entry per CDR3 protein. The profile shows some 600,000 distinct CDR3 sequences, approximately 44% of them singletons. The germline V gene has CDR1 DFQATT and CDR2 SNEGSKA (reference sequence). The CDR3 runs to 13 residues. V was clipped by 3 bases and J by 0 bases, with 8 bases between them. This clonotype was observed at least ten times.

Material for sequencing was peripheral blood or thyroid tissue (not recorded which). This sequence joins TRBV20-1 and TRBJ1-1; no definite D call. The source is a woman under 30 with Graves' hyperthyroidism. For the CDR3, the DNA is TGCAGTGCTAGGTATGGGATGAACACTGAAGCTTTCTTT. The encoded protein is CSARYGMNTEAFF.